This T cell receptor beta chain was documented in a study of blood T cells in healthy people across ages. Using a J-beta primer mix together with a sample-barcoded 5' primer, a second PCR was run for about 7 to 12 cycles. TCRdb fed the 5' RACE reads into MiXCR, producing one record per CDR3 protein. Among approximately 940,000 distinct CDR3 sequences listed, roughly 43% were seen once. Isolated PBMCs totaled at least 7 million in each sample. Study results and caveats: A greater number of naive CD4+ cells and higher diversity distinguished long-lived donors from aged donors. Percentage of naive T cells showed a strong correlation with TCR beta diversity. In older individuals, TCR beta diversity per million T cells was lower, falling roughly linearly with age.

V was pared by 6 bases and J by 5 bases, with 10 bases of the junction left unmatched. There are 15 residues in the CDR3. Worth noting for this clonotype: Its antigen is unidentified.

The source is a man between 25 and 39 years old in good health. The chain employs TRBV12-3 or TRBV12-4 and TRBJ2-5; 9 bases agree with TRBD1. Sequenced sample: blood. The CDR3 DNA reads as TGTGCCAGCAGCCTATCGACAGGGGGAGGGGAGACCCAGTACTTC. Encoded protein: CASSLSTGGGETQYF.